One and the same sample provided the 14 T cell receptor beta chains below, sequenced in a study of siplizumab effects on memory and regulatory T cells (dated by TCRdb to the late 2010s). Library creation used the immunoSEQ multiplex PCR assay. TCRdb stores this immuneACCESS table with in-frame sequences only. Part of the clones is absent; in the studies checked, under half of the shortfall reflects unresolved V genes, and no reason is known for the rest. The table for this sample lists 90,000 to 150,000 clones; about 94% of them were counted only once. The ten largest clones take up roughly 0.15% of the sample. The sequenced material came from non-Treg CD4+ T cells sorted from blood. The sample's cell subset or site, from its label and the paper: FACS-sorted unstimulated CD4+ non-regulatory T cells. The receptors stem from a human donor in good health.

The genes are TRBV7-3 and TRBJ1-3; D unclear. The CDR3 runs to 12 residues. CDR1 is SGHTA, CDR2 FQGTGA, per germline. V gave up 1 base and J gave up 7 bases, with 5 bases separating them. The CDR3 is CASSLMRNTIYF. For the CDR3, the DNA is TGTGCCAGCAGCTTAATGCGGAACACCATATATTTT.

V is TRBV7-3 and J is TRBJ2-7; 8 bases are a match to TRBD1. J lost 6 bases, V lost 5 bases, and 9 bases had no gene match. The germline V gene has CDR1 SGHTA and CDR2 FQGTGA. This CDR3 has 14 amino acids. The CDR3 loop reads CASSPTGALGEQYF. The DNA of the CDR3 is TGTGCCAGCAGCCCGACAGGGGCCCTTGGCGAGCAGTACTTC.

The chain links TRBV10-2 to TRBJ1-1; 9 bases map to TRBD1. The germline V gene encodes CDR1 WSHSY and CDR2 SAAADI. V shed 3 bases, J shed 8 bases, and the junction held 4 bases outside the gene matches. The CDR3 length is 13 residues. For the CDR3, the DNA is TGCGCCAGCAGTGACCCGGACAGGGGCGAAGCTTTCTTT. This sequence encodes CASSDPDRGEAFF.

The CDR3: CASSLTGMRNSNQPQHF. CDR3 nucleotide sequence: TGTGCCAGCAGCCTGACAGGGATGAGGAATAGCAATCAGCCCCAGCATTTT. V gene TRBV28 combines with J gene TRBJ1-5, with TRBD1 identical over 7 bases. This CDR3 is built from 17 residues. The J segment lost 0 bases and the V segment lost 6 bases, leaving 11 bases of the junction unmatched. Germline V gene lookup returns CDR1 MDHEN and CDR2 SYDVKM.

This rearrangement joins TRBV10-3 to TRBJ2-7, with 10 nucleotides matching TRBD1. CDR1 and CDR2 from the germline V gene are ENHRY and SYGVKD. This CDR3 comprises 14 residues. The trim removed 6 bases at V and 2 bases at J, leaving 4 bases unmatched. The CDR3, as DNA: TGTGCCATCAGGGATGACAGGGGGCCCTACGAGCAGTACTTC. Its translation is CAIRDDRGPYEQYF.

The rearrangement links TRBV27 to TRBJ2-3; 11 positions agree with TRBD2. The CDR3 has 18 amino acids. Trimming removed 1 base from V and 5 bases from J; junction bases left unmatched: 11. Germline CDR1 is MNHEY and CDR2 is SMNVEV (reference sequence). CDR3 in DNA: TGTGCCAGCAGTTTATTGGGAACTAGCGGGGGTTCTAGAGATACGCAGTATTTT. Its protein is CASSLLGTSGGSRDTQYF.

About this clone itself: At one end, the junction sequence differs from germline, possibly due to a read error. The rearrangement uses TRBV7-2 and TRBJ2-1, with D maybe TRBD2 (6 bases). The germline V gene encodes CDR1 SGHTA and CDR2 FQGNSA. CDR3 size: 15 residues. The DNA of the CDR3 is TGTGCCAGCACCGTGTGGGGAGGTGGGTACAACGAGCAGTTCTTC. Protein product: CASTVWGGGYNEQFF.

The chain couples TRBV11-1 to TRBJ2-1; 10 bases align to TRBD2. The germline V gene has CDR1 SGHAT and CDR2 FQDESV (reference sequence). The trim removed 5 bases at V and 7 bases at J, leaving 11 bases unmatched. The CDR3 runs 16 residues. CDR3 coding DNA: TGTGCCAGCAGCCCCAGAGCGGGGGGGCCGCAAAATGAGCAGTTCTTC. The encoded protein is CASSPRAGGPQNEQFF.

The chain uses TRBV4-3 and TRBJ1-3; TRBD1 matches at 7 bases. This CDR3 has 15 residues. Germline values: CDR1 LGHNA, CDR2 YSLEER. The junction had 3 bases not matched to a gene; V was cut back by 4 bases and J by 0 bases. In DNA, the CDR3 is TGCGCCAGCAGCCCGGGACAGAGCTCTGGAAACACCATATATTTT. The encoded protein is CASSPGQSSGNTIYF.

This clone was detected once. The chain links TRBV7-3 to TRBJ1-2; D remains unclear. CDR1 is SGHTA and CDR2 is FQGTGA in the germline V gene. The CDR3 sequence is 14 residues long. V dropped 5 bases and J dropped 0 bases, with 10 bases sitting between them. CDR3: CASSLDAANYGYTF. The CDR3 bases are TGTGCCAGCAGCCTAGATGCGGCTAACTATGGCTACACCTTC.

V usage is TRBV5-6 and J usage is TRBJ2-1, with 8 positions matching TRBD2. This CDR3 has 15 amino acids. V dropped 0 bases and J dropped 7; count of bases not matched to a gene: 6. Per germline, CDR1 SGHDT and CDR2 YYEEEE. The CDR3 DNA sequence: TGTGCCAGCAGCTTGGTAGCGGGGATCTCTAATGAGCAGTTCTTC. It is translated as CASSLVAGISNEQFF.

Only a few counts were recorded for this clone. This chain uses TRBV2 with TRBJ2-2; 11 nucleotides line up with TRBD2. Germline CDR1 and CDR2: SNHLY and FYNNEI. This CDR3 is built from 16 residues. Trimming cost V 5 bases and J 1 base; bases outside gene matches: 3. The CDR3 sequence is CASSSLAGGNTGELFF. DNA for the CDR3: TGTGCCAGCAGTTCTCTAGCGGGGGGGAACACCGGGGAGCTGTTTTTT.

This rearrangement joins TRBV25-1 to TRBJ1-5; D is undetermined. Trimming took off 8 bases at V and 1 base at J, with 12 bases between the two ends. Germline CDR1 is MGHDK and CDR2 is SYGVNS. The CDR3 extends over 14 amino acids. CDR3 bases: TGTGCCAGCGCCCACTGGCAAAGCAATCAGCCCCAGCATTTT. It codes for CASAHWQSNQPQHF.

The chain has TRBV29-1 and TRBJ2-4, with TRBD1 matching over 9 bases. V was clipped by 6 bases and J by 5 bases; unmatched bases: 8. From germline, CDR1 is SQVTM and CDR2 ANQGSEA. The CDR3 extends over 14 amino acids. CDR3 residues: CSVPQQGAENIQYF. In DNA, the CDR3 is TGCAGCGTCCCCCAACAGGGGGCCGAAAACATTCAGTACTTC.